This TCR beta chain is drawn from a study of PD-L1 blockade in urothelial cancer. Study as a whole: At 3 weeks (second dose) and 6 weeks after starting treatment, blood was analyzed.

The CDR3 has 15 residues. V gave up 0 bases and J gave up 8 bases, with 15 bases separating them. CDR1 is SGHRS and CDR2 is YFSETQ in the germline V gene. The time point denotes: pretreatment peripheral blood. Patients were living with locally advanced or metastatic urothelial carcinoma. Notes on this clone: Antigen unknown.

Findings and caveats of the study: Below-median pretreatment blood TCR clonality was a predictor of better survival.

PCRs were each spiked with synthetic TCR analog templates. This table comes from immunoSEQ multiplex PCR, and its TCRdb copy is limited to in-frame clones, with some not included. The sample holds 90,000 or so clones, 90% seen once. The chain joins TRBV5-1 to TRBJ2-1, with D perhaps matching TRBD2 (6 bases). The sample here was PBMCs, taken around atezolizumab (anti-PD-L1) treatment. This receptor was taken from a man aged 55 to 69 with urothelial cancer. CDR3 in DNA: TGCGCCAGCAGCTTGGCTCTAGCGTCTGGGGATGAGCAGTTCTTC. The encoded protein is CASSLALASGDEQFF.